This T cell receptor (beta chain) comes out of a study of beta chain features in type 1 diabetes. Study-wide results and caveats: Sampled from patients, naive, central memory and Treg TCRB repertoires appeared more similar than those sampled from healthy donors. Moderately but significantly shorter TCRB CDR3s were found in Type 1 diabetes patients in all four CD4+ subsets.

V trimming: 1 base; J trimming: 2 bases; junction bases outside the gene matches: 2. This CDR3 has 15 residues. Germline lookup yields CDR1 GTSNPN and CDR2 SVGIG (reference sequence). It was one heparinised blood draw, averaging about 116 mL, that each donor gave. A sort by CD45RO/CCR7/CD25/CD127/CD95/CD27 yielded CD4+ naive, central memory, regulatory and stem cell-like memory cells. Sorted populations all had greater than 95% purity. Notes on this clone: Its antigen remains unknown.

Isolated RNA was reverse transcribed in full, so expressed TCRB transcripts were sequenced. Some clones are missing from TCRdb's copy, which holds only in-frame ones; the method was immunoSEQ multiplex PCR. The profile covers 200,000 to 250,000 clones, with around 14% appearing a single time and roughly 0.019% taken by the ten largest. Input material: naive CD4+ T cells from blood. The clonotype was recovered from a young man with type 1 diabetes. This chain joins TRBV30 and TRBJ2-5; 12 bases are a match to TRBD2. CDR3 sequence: CAWSEGLAGQETQYF. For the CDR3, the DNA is TGTGCCTGGAGTGAAGGACTAGCGGGACAAGAGACCCAGTACTTC.